This passage covers 24 T cell receptor beta chains from one sample sequenced in a study of blood T cell repertoires in COVID-19. Only in-frame clones appear in the TCRdb table, and some are missing; sequencing was by immunoSEQ multiplex PCR. The profile shows about 88,000 clones, roughly 80% of them singletons. Sample: peripheral blood. The source is a human donor in a cohort sampled during active COVID-19.

This clone has just one count. The chain uses TRBV27 and TRBJ2-7; 8 nucleotides line up with TRBD1. With V trimmed by 5 bases and J by 4 bases, 13 bases remained unmatched. Looked up from germline, CDR1 is MNHEY and CDR2 is SMNVEV (reference sequence). This CDR3 spans 16 amino acids. The CDR3 region has the DNA TGTGCCAGCAGTCCGCGAGGGACAGGTCTATTGTACGAGCAGTACTTC. Translation: CASSPRGTGLLYEQYF.

The chain links TRBV4-1 to TRBJ1-1; 8 bases fit TRBD1. The CDR3 is 14 residues long. From germline, CDR1 is MGHRA and CDR2 YSYEKL. J was trimmed by 10 bases and V by 4 bases; bases with no gene match: 11. The CDR3 DNA is TGCGCCAGCAGCCGGTCAGGACAGGGAGTAGCAGCTTTCTTT. This codes for CASSRSGQGVAAFF.

The V call is TRBV6-5, the J call TRBJ1-2; TRBD1 matches at 11 bases. Germline CDR1 MNHEY, CDR2 SVGAGI. Trimming at V came to 6 bases and at J to 5 bases, leaving 8 bases not matched to a gene. CDR3 length equals 15 residues. CDR3 sequence (DNA): TGTGCCAGCAGAACCAGGACAGGGGGCTTATATGGCTACACCTTC. Protein: CASRTRTGGLYGYTF.

The chain combines TRBV5-5 with TRBJ1-1, with 7 nucleotides matching TRBD1. V was pared by 4 bases and J by 1 base, with 7 bases of the junction left unmatched. Germline V lookup: CDR1 SGHKS, CDR2 YYEKEE (reference sequence). The CDR3 has 15 residues. CDR3 region: CASSLTGSPNTEAFF. The CDR3 nucleotides read TGTGCCAGCAGCCTGACAGGGTCCCCGAACACTGAAGCTTTCTTT.

The gene calls are TRBV29-1 and TRBJ1-1; 9 bases are shared with TRBD1. Trimming removed 1 base from V and 5 bases from J; junction bases left unmatched: 5. Germline V lookup: CDR1 SQVTM, CDR2 ANQGSEA. The CDR3 covers 14 residues. CDR3 in DNA: TGCAGCGTTGAAGTGGGACAGGGTGTTACTGAAGCTTTCTTT. This sequence encodes CSVEVGQGVTEAFF.

The chain links TRBV7-8 to TRBJ2-3, with TRBD2 identical over 8 bases. Germline CDR1 reads SGHVS; CDR2 reads FQNEAQ. V trimming: 1 base; J trimming: 6 bases; junction bases outside the gene matches: 9. CDR3 length: 16 amino acids. The chain's CDR3 is CASSLVTGGATDTQYF. The CDR3 DNA follows: TGTGCCAGCAGCTTAGTTACCGGGGGGGCCACCGATACGCAGTATTTT.

This chain uses TRBV4-3 with TRBJ1-2; D gene uncertain. CDR1 is LGHNA and CDR2 is YSLEER in the germline V gene. Trimming removed 1 base from V and 6 bases from J, with 9 bases in between. The CDR3 runs 13 residues. In DNA form, the CDR3 reads TGCGCCAGCAGCCAAGCCGCGAGAGATGGCTACACCTTC. As protein: CASSQAARDGYTF.

V and J are TRBV30 and TRBJ1-4; D is possibly TRBD1 (5 bases). Trimming took 3 bases from V and 6 from J, leaving 17 bases between them. The CDR3 loop spans 15 amino acids. CDR1 is GTSNPN, CDR2 SVGIG, per germline (reference sequence). Here the CDR3 DNA reads TGTGCCTGGAGCGGGCTGGGGGGATGGGATGAAAAACTGTTTTTT. Translation: CAWSGLGGWDEKLFF.

This sequence joins TRBV6-2 or TRBV6-3 and TRBJ1-1, with TRBD1 matching 8 bases. In germline, CDR1 is MNHEY, CDR2 SVGEGT. V lost 8 bases, J lost 0 bases, and 8 bases stayed unmatched. The CDR3 sequence is 15 residues long. The DNA for the CDR3 is TGTGCCAGCCGCCGACGACAGGGGATGAACACTGAAGCTTTCTTT. Its translation: CASRRRQGMNTEAFF.

V and J are TRBV19 and TRBJ2-1, with TRBD2 as a possible D gene (7 bases). The CDR3 sequence is 16 residues long. Germline V gene sequence: CDR1 LNHDA, CDR2 SQIVND (reference sequence). V lost 7 bases to trimming and J lost 2 bases, with 18 bases between them. In nucleotides, the CDR3 is TGTGCCAGTACACCCCCCGGCGGGGGCCCCTACAATGAGCAGTTCTTC. Encoded protein: CASTPPGGGPYNEQFF.

The chain is built from TRBV3-1 (or the pseudogene TRBV3-2) and TRBJ1-4, with a weak D call TRBD1 (5 bases). Per the germline V gene, CDR1 is LGHDT and CDR2 is YNNKEL (reference sequence). Trimming took off 5 bases at V and 8 bases at J, with 9 bases between the two ends. The CDR3 loop spans 12 amino acids. The CDR3 loop is CASSLDSEKLFF. The CDR3 DNA sequence: TGTGCCAGCAGCTTAGACAGCGAAAAACTGTTTTTT.

The chain combines TRBV28 with TRBJ1-1; 9 nucleotides match TRBD1. Germline CDR1 MDHEN, CDR2 SYDVKM. This CDR3 spans 14 amino acids. The V segment lost 1 base and the J segment 4 bases; nucleotides outside the gene matches: 1. The CDR3 DNA sequence: TGTGCCAGCAGTTTATTGGACAGGGGCACTGAAGCTTTCTTT. It is translated as CASSLLDRGTEAFF.

As DNA, the CDR3 is TGTGCCAGCAGCCCCTCATCGGGCACAGATACGCAGTATTTT. Protein sequence: CASSPSSGTDTQYF. V and J are TRBV6-6 and TRBJ2-3; D gene ambiguous. Between the trimmed V and J ends, which lost 6 bases and 1 base, there was a span of 11 bases. CDR1 and CDR2 from the germline V gene are MNHNY and SVGAGI (reference sequence). This CDR3 contains 14 residues.

This sequence joins TRBV28 and TRBJ1-5; possible D gene TRBD1, 5 bases. Germline V CDR1 and CDR2: MDHEN, SYDVKM. Trimming took 3 bases from V and 4 from J, leaving 16 bases between them. The CDR3 loop spans 16 amino acids. The CDR3 region is CASSLAGFLLNQPQHF. CDR3 sequence (DNA): TGTGCCAGCAGTTTGGCAGGGTTTCTCCTAAATCAGCCCCAGCATTTT.

The chain links TRBV9 to TRBJ2-3; D is possibly TRBD2 (5 bases). With 4 bases removed from V and 6 bases from J, the gap between germline ends came to 12 bases. Per germline, CDR1 SGDLS and CDR2 YYNGEE. The CDR3 extends over 13 amino acids. The DNA for the CDR3 is TGTGCCAGCAGCCAAGGACTGGGGGATACGCAGTATTTT. Encoded protein: CASSQGLGDTQYF.

V usage is TRBV27 and J usage is TRBJ2-7, with a tentative D call TRBD2 (5 bases). The CDR3 consists of 13 residues. The V end lost 6 bases, the J end lost 6 bases, and 15 bases lay between the germline ends. Germline CDR1 MNHEY, CDR2 SMNVEV (reference sequence). The CDR3 protein is CASSSGSWSEQYF. The CDR3 DNA reads as TGTGCCAGCAGCTCGGGGAGTTGGTCCGAGCAGTACTTC.

This chain links TRBV29-1 with TRBJ2-2; D may be TRBD1 (6 bases). CDR1 and CDR2 (germline): SQVTM, ANQGSEA. V lost 6 bases to trimming and J lost 5 bases, with 13 bases between them. The CDR3 length is 13 residues. This CDR3 is CSVAQGWTGELFF. CDR3 bases: TGCAGCGTCGCGCAGGGGTGGACCGGGGAGCTGTTTTTT.

This clone was recorded once. This rearrangement joins TRBV6-5 to TRBJ1-1; weak D call: TRBD1 (5 bases). Trimming left V 6 bases short and J 4 bases short, with 15 bases between. CDR1 and CDR2 from the germline V gene are MNHEY and SVGAGI. This CDR3 contains 14 residues. The CDR3, as DNA: TGTGCCAGCAGCAGGGTTCGGGAGAGCACTGAAGCTTTCTTT. As protein: CASSRVRESTEAFF.

The chain employs TRBV30 and TRBJ1-3, with D tentatively TRBD1 (5 bases). Between the trimmed V and J ends, which lost 0 bases and 3 bases, there was a span of 9 bases. Germline assignment: CDR1 GTSNPN and CDR2 SVGIG (reference sequence). The CDR3 is 14 amino acids. CDR3: CAWSVWGVGNTIYF. DNA for the CDR3: TGTGCCTGGAGTGTTTGGGGGGTTGGAAACACCATATATTTT.

The V gene is TRBV29-1, the J gene TRBJ1-1, with TRBD1 as a possible D gene (5 bases). The CDR3 extends over 13 amino acids. Germline loops: CDR1 SQVTM, CDR2 ANQGSEA. The CDR3 coding sequence is TGCAGTGTCAAGGACACACAGGATATAGAAGCTTTCTTT. Protein product: CSVKDTQDIEAFF.

The J gene is TRBJ2-7, the V gene TRBV3-1 (or the pseudogene TRBV3-2); possible D gene TRBD1, 5 bases. Trimming pared 6 bases from V and 5 bases from J, leaving 17 bases between. CDR1 and CDR2 (germline): LGHDT, YNNKEL (reference sequence). This CDR3 comprises 14 residues. In DNA, the CDR3 is TGTGCCAGCAGTCCTCGACAGAGCCCCGACGAGCAGTACTTC. Residues: CASSPRQSPDEQYF.

This chain uses TRBV6-5 with TRBJ2-4; TRBD1 matches at 10 bases. V was pared by 5 bases and J by 6 bases, with 7 bases of the junction left unmatched. The CDR3 contains 15 residues. The germline V gene has CDR1 MNHEY and CDR2 SVGAGI. The CDR3 loop is CASSPRTGGLNIQYF. The CDR3 coding sequence is TGTGCCAGCAGTCCACGGACAGGGGGTTTAAACATTCAGTACTTC.

This clone came up once. For the CDR3, the DNA is TGTGCCGTTTGGACAGGGGGACGGAATGAGCAGTTCTTC. Translated: CAVWTGGRNEQFF. The chain carries TRBV10-3 and TRBJ2-1; TRBD1 agrees at 10 bases. V gave up 11 bases and J gave up 7 bases; unmatched junction bases: 8. This CDR3 is 13 amino acids long. CDR1 is ENHRY and CDR2 is SYGVKD in the germline V gene.

In this sample, this clone turned up many times. This chain links TRBV13 with TRBJ1-1; 7 nucleotides agree with TRBD1. The CDR3 is 16 amino acids. Trimming removed 3 bases from V and 1 base from J; junction bases left unmatched: 8. The V gene's germline CDR1 is PRHDT and CDR2 FYEKMQ (reference sequence). This chain's CDR3 is CASSFPSAGGNTEAFF. DNA for the CDR3: TGTGCCAGCAGCTTCCCGTCTGCAGGGGGGAACACTGAAGCTTTCTTT. Variable domain in full (rest from reference TRBV13 and TRBJ1-1): AAGVIQSPRHLIKEKRETATLKCYPIPRHDTVYWYQQGPGQDPQFLISFYEKMQSDKGSIPDRFSAQQFSDYHSELNMSSLELGDSALYFCASSFPSAGGNTEAFFGQGTRLTVV.